This T cell receptor beta chain appears in the sequencing data of a study of blood T cell repertoires in COVID-19. At the level of the study: Material from acute and convalescent COVID-19 was sourced from the United States, Italy and Spain.

Everyone who took part was about 18 to 90 years old, and they came from over 20 US areas. A COVID-19 case had been met by exposed participants during the 2 weeks before study entry. Germline-derived CDR1 and CDR2 are SGHVS and FNYEAQ. The CDR3 totals 15 residues. The trim removed 1 base at V and 2 bases at J, leaving 5 bases unmatched. This clone was observed a single time. Measured with immunoSEQ multiplex PCR; TCRdb has only the in-frame clones, and not every one. This sample carries about 150,000 clones, about 85% of them seen once, and the ten largest clones take roughly 3.9%. The sequenced material came from PBMCs or T cells enriched from blood (not recorded which). The chain has TRBV7-6 and TRBJ2-7, with TRBD1 matching 7 bases. The source of this sequence is a woman between 35 and 50 years old who had been exposed to COVID-19. The CDR3: CASSLGQGVTYEQYF. The CDR3 DNA reads as TGTGCCAGCAGCTTAGGTCAGGGGGTAACCTACGAGCAGTACTTC.